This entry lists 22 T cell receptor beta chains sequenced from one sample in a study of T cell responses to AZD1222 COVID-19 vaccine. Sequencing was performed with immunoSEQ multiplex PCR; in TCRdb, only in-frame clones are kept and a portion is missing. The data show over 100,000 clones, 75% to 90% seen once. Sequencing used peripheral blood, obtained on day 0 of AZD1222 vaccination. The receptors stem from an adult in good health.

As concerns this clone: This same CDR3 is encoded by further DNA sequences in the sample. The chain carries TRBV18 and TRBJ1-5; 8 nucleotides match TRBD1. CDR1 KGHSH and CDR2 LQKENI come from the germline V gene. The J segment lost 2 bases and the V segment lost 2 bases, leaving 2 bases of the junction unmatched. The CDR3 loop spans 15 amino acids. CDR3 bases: TGTGCCAGCTCACCAGGGACAGGAGGCAATCAGCCCCAGCATTTT. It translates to CASSPGTGGNQPQHF.

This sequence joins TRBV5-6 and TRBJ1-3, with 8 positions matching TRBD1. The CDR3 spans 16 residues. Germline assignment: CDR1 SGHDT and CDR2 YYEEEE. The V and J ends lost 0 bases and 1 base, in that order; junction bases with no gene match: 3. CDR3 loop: CASSLGTGRSGNTIYF. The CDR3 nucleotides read TGTGCCAGCAGCTTGGGGACAGGGCGATCTGGAAACACCATATATTTT. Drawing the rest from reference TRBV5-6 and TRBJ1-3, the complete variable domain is DAGVTQSPTHLIKTRGQQVTLRCSPKSGHDTVSWYQQALGQGPQFIFQYYEEEERQRGNFPDRFSGHQFPNYSSELNVNALLLGDSALYLCASSLGTGRSGNTIYFGEGSWLTVV.

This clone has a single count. CDR3 in amino acids: CASSETDSTNTEAFF. The CDR3 DNA reads as TGTGCCAGCAGTGAGACTGACAGTACGAACACTGAAGCTTTCTTT. The chain is built from TRBV6-1 and TRBJ1-1; perhaps TRBD1 as D (5 bases). V was clipped by 3 bases and J by 1 base, with 12 bases between them. This CDR3 comprises 15 residues. The germline gives CDR1 MNHNS, CDR2 SASEGT.

CDR3 coding DNA: TGTGCCAGCAGACGACAGGCTTATGGCTACACCTTC. Translated: CASRRQAYGYTF. This chain connects TRBV6-5 to TRBJ1-2, with a possible D match to TRBD1 (6 bases). The CDR3 extends over 12 amino acids. Germline V gene data show CDR1 as MNHEY and CDR2 as SVGAGI. V gave up 6 bases and J gave up 5 bases, with 10 bases separating them.

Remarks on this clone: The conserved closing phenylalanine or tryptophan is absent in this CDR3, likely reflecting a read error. The CDR3 sequence: CASSLARDNSPLHL. The CDR3 DNA reads TGTGCCAGCAGCTTGGCTAGAGATAATTCACCCCTCCACCTT. This rearrangement joins TRBV5-5 to TRBJ1-6; D is unresolved. This CDR3 spans 14 amino acids. Germline V gene sequence: CDR1 SGHKS, CDR2 YYEKEE (reference sequence). Trimming removed 0 bases from V and 5 bases from J, with 6 bases in between.

Written as DNA, the CDR3 is TGTGCCAGCAGGAGACAGGGGGCTGCAGATACGCAGTATTTT. This translates into CASRRQGAADTQYF. This sequence joins TRBV27 and TRBJ2-3; 10 bases map to TRBD1. CDR3 size: 14 residues. Losses at the gene ends were 6 bases for V and 4 bases for J; bases not matched to a gene: 4. Germline V gives CDR1 MNHEY, CDR2 SMNVEV (reference sequence).

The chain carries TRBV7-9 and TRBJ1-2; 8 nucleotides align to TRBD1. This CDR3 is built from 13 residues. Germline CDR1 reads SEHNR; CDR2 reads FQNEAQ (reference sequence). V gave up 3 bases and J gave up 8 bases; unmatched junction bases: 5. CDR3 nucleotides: TGTGCCAGCAGCTTTGGACAGGGTGAGGGCTACACCTTC. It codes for CASSFGQGEGYTF.

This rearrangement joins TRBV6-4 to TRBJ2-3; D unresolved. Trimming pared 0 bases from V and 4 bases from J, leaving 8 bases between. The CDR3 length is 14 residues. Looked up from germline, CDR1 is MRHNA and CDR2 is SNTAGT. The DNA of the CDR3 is TGTGCCAGCAGTGACTCGACTGCTTCAGATACGCAGTATTTT. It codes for CASSDSTASDTQYF.

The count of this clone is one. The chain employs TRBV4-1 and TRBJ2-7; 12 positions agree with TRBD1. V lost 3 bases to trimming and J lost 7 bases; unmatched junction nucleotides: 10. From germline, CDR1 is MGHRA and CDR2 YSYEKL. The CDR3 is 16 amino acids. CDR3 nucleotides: TGCGCCAGCAGCCAGCTTCCGGGACAGGGGGCTTGGGAGCAGTACTTC. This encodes CASSQLPGQGAWEQYF.

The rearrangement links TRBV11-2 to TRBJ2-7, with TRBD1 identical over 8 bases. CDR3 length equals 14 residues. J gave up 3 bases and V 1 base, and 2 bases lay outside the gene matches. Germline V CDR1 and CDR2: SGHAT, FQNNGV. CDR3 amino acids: CASSLAGQDYEQYF. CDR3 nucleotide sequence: TGTGCCAGCAGCTTAGCGGGACAGGACTACGAGCAGTACTTC.

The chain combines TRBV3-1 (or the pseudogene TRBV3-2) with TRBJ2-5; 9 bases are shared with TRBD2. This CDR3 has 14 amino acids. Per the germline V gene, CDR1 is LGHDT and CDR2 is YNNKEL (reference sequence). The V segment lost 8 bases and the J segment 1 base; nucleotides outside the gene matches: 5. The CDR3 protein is CASAKRGAQETQYF. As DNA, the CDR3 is TGTGCCAGCGCCAAGCGGGGGGCCCAAGAGACCCAGTACTTC.

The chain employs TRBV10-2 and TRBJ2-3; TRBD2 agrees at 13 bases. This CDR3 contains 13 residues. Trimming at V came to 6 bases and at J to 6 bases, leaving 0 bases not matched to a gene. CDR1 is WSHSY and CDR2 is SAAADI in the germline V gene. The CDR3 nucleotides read TGCGCCAGCAGACTAGCGGGGGGGGATACGCAGTATTTT. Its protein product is CASRLAGGDTQYF.

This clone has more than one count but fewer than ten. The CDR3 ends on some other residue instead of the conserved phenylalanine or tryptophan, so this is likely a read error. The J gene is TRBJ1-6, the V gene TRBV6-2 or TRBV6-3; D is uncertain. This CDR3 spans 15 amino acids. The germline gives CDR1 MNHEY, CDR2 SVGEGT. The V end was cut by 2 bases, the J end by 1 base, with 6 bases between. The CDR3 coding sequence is TGTGCCAGCAGTTACAGTCGGTCCTATAATTCACCCCTCCACCTT. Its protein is CASSYSRSYNSPLHL.

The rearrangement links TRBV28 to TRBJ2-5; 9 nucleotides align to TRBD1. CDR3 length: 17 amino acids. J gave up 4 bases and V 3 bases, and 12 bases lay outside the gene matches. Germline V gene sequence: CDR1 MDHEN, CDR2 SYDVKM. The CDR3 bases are TGTGCCAGCAGTTTCTATCCTACAGGGGGCGCTGGAGAGACCCAGTACTTC. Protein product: CASSFYPTGGAGETQYF.

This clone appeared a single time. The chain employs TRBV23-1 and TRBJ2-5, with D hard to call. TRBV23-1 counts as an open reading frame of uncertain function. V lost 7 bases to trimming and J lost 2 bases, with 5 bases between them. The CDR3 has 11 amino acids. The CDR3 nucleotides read TGCGCCAGCACCCGACAAGAGACCCAGTACTTC. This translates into CASTRQETQYF.

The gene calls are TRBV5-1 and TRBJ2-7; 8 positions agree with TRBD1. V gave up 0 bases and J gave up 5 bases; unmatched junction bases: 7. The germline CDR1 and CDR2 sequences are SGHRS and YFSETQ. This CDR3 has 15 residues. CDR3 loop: CASSLAGQEVHEQYF. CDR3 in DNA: TGCGCCAGCAGCTTGGCGGGACAGGAGGTCCACGAGCAGTACTTC.

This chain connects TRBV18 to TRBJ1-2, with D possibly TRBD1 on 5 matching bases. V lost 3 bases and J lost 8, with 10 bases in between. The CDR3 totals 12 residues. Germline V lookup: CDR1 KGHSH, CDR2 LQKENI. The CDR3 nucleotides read TGTGCCAGCTCACCCTCAGGGAGCGGCTACACCTTC. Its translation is CASSPSGSGYTF.

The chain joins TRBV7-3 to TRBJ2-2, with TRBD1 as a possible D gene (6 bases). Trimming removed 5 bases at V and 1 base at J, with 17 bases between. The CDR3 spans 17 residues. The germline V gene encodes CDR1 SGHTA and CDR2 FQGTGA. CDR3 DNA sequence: TGTGCCAGCAGCCCAAGGGCCGGGACAATGAACACCGGGGAGCTGTTTTTT. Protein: CASSPRAGTMNTGELFF.

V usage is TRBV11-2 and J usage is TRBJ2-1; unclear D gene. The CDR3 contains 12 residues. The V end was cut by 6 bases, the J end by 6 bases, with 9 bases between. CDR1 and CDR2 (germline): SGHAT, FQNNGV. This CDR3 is CASRPLGNEQFF. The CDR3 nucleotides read TGTGCCAGCAGGCCGTTGGGCAATGAGCAGTTCTTC.

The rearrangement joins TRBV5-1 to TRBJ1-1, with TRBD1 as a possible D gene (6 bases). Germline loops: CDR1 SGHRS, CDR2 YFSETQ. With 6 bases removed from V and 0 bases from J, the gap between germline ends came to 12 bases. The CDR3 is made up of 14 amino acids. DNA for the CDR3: TGCGCCAGCACCATGACAGGAATGAACACTGAAGCTTTCTTT. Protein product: CASTMTGMNTEAFF.

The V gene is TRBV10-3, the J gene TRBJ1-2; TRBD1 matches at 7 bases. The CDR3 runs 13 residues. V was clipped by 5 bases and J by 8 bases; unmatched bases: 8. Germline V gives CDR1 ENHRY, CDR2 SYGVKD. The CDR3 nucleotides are TGTGCCATCAGTTTGGATAACAGGGGAGGCTACACCTTC. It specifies CAISLDNRGGYTF.

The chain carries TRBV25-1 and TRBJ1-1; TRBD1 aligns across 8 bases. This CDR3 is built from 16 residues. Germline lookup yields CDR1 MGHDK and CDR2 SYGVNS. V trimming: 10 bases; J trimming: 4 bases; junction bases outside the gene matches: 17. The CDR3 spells CATSSPVRGRGTEAFF. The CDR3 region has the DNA TGTGCCACCAGCAGTCCCGTCAGGGGGCGCGGCACTGAAGCTTTCTTT.